The sequence of this T cell receptor (beta chain) was determined in a study of CD8 T cells in ankylosing spondylitis. Regarding the study as a whole: In ankylosing spondylitis blood, a motif of roughly eight highly homologous TCR beta variants appeared characteristic. Disease-linked clones reportedly showed significant enrichment in matched ankylosing spondylitis synovial fluid.

Ten or more counts support this clonotype. Its target is unknown. Germline CDR1 SEHNR, CDR2 FQNEAQ (reference sequence). V shed 1 base, J shed 6 bases, and the junction held 3 bases outside the gene matches. The CDR3 has 14 residues. In TCRdb, the 5' RACE reads were re-called with MiXCR into one record per CDR3 protein. Altogether roughly 450,000 distinct CDR3 sequences are present, 25% to 30% being singletons, with the ten largest covering about 0.9%. The chain recombines TRBV7-9 with TRBJ2-1; 7 bases are shared with TRBD2. The sequenced sample was blood, either unsorted or a sorted T cell fraction (not recorded which). The clonotype was recovered from a male donor with ankylosing spondylitis. Here the CDR3 DNA reads TGTGCCAGCAGCTTAGGGACTAGTCGCAATGAGCAGTTCTTC. Protein product: CASSLGTSRNEQFF.